The 10 T cell receptor beta chains presented below share a single source sample, sequenced in a study of PD-L1 blockade in urothelial cancer (dated by TCRdb to the late 2010s). Library preparation used the immunoSEQ multiplex PCR assay. TCRdb stores this immuneACCESS table with in-frame sequences only. Part of the clones is absent; in the studies checked, under half of the shortfall reflects unresolved V genes, and no reason is known for the rest. Within this sample are 72,000 or so clones, with about nine tenths of them counted one time only. Jointly, the top ten make up around 11% of the sample. The time point label, as the study defines it: peripheral blood 6 weeks after treatment start. Sequencing used PBMCs, obtained around atezolizumab (anti-PD-L1) treatment. The receptors shown here come from a man aged 55 to 70 with urothelial cancer.

V and J are TRBV18 and TRBJ2-7, with 9 bases lining up with TRBD1. J lost 6 bases, V lost 9 bases, and 6 bases had no gene match. Looked up from germline, CDR1 is KGHSH and CDR2 is LQKENI. The CDR3 loop spans 12 amino acids. The CDR3 protein is CASGGQGFEQYF. CDR3 coding DNA: TGTGCCAGTGGAGGACAGGGGTTCGAGCAGTACTTC. Supplemented by reference TRBV18 and TRBJ2-7, the full variable domain reads NAGVMQNPRHLVRRRGQEARLRCSPMKGHSHVYWYRQLPEEGLKFMVYLQKENIIDESGMPKERFSAEFPKEGPSILRIQQVVRGDSAAYFCASGGQGFEQYFGPGTRLTVT.

The CDR3 DNA sequence: TGCGCCAGCAGCTTGAATGCGGGACCGGCTTATGGAAACACCATATATTTT. Translating it yields CASSLNAGPAYGNTIYF. V gene TRBV5-1 combines with J gene TRBJ1-3; D may be TRBD1 (5 bases). The CDR3 has 17 residues. V was trimmed by 1 base and J by 3 bases, leaving 17 bases between them. Germline CDR1 SGHRS, CDR2 YFSETQ.

The chain combines TRBV7-2 with TRBJ2-7, with TRBD2 identical over 10 bases. The CDR3 has 14 residues. The J segment lost 4 bases and the V segment lost 4 bases, leaving 4 bases of the junction unmatched. CDR1 and CDR2 (germline): SGHTA, FQGNSA. The DNA of the CDR3 is TGTGCCAGCAGCTGGACTAGCGGCACTTACGAGCAGTACTTC. This gives the protein CASSWTSGTYEQYF.

This chain joins TRBV20-1 and TRBJ1-1; D remains unclear. This CDR3 spans 11 amino acids. The germline gives CDR1 DFQATT, CDR2 SNEGSKA (reference sequence). Trimming took off 0 bases at V and 8 bases at J, with 7 bases between the two ends. The CDR3 sequence is CSARDRREAFF. CDR3 sequence (DNA): TGCAGTGCTAGAGATCGGAGGGAAGCTTTCTTT.

In this sample, this clone turned up once. The chain links TRBV5-6 to TRBJ2-3, with TRBD2 matching over 7 bases. There are 15 residues in the CDR3. V lost 5 bases, J lost 4 bases, and 10 bases stayed unmatched. Per germline, CDR1 SGHDT and CDR2 YYEEEE. The CDR3 protein is CASSHWGGSADTQYF. CDR3 bases: TGTGCCAGCAGTCATTGGGGGGGGAGCGCAGATACGCAGTATTTT.

The V and J genes are TRBV6-6 and TRBJ2-1; TRBD2 agrees at 7 bases. The germline CDR1 and CDR2 sequences are MNHNY and SVGAGI (reference sequence). Trimming cost V 6 bases and J 5 bases; bases outside gene matches: 13. The CDR3 is 16 amino acids. The CDR3 region has the DNA TGTGCCAGCAGACAGATACGGCGGGAGCGGGACAATGAGCAGTTCTTC. Its translation is CASRQIRRERDNEQFF.

The rearrangement uses TRBV27 and TRBJ2-1; the match to TRBD2 covers 11 bases. This CDR3 has 16 residues. Trimming removed 4 bases from V and 3 bases from J; junction bases left unmatched: 5. Germline V gene data show CDR1 as MNHEY and CDR2 as SMNVEV (reference sequence). CDR3 in amino acids: CASSSGTSGYYNEQFF. As DNA, the CDR3 is TGTGCCAGCAGTTCTGGGACTAGCGGTTACTACAATGAGCAGTTCTTC.

This rearrangement joins TRBV18 to TRBJ1-5; perhaps TRBD1 as D (6 bases). There are 14 residues in the CDR3. V lost 6 bases and J 2 bases, leaving 11 bases between the germline ends. The germline CDR1 and CDR2 sequences are KGHSH and LQKENI. The DNA for the CDR3 is TGTGCCAGCTCCCTAAGACAGGGCAATCAGCCCCAGCATTTT. It is translated as CASSLRQGNQPQHF.

This clone is a singleton in its sample. CDR3 sequence: CASSIGDRWEKLFF. The CDR3 DNA reads TGTGCCAGCAGCATAGGGGACAGGTGGGAAAAACTGTTTTTT. The chain couples TRBV5-6 to TRBJ1-4; 8 bases align to TRBD1. The trim removed 4 bases at V and 8 bases at J, leaving 7 bases unmatched. The CDR3 is 14 residues long. The germline V gene encodes CDR1 SGHDT and CDR2 YYEEEE.

The chain recombines TRBV5-1 with TRBJ1-5; 8 bases map to TRBD1. The CDR3 sequence is 16 residues long. Germline V CDR1 and CDR2: SGHRS, YFSETQ. Unmatched junction bases numbered 10, after V lost 4 bases and J lost 4 bases. The CDR3 DNA sequence: TGCGCCAGCAGCCCAAGACCAGGGGGCCTAAATCAGCCCCAGCATTTT. The encoded protein is CASSPRPGGLNQPQHF.